The 22 T cell receptor beta chains below all came from one sample that was sequenced in a study of T-cell reconstitution after alpha-beta-depleted transplantation in children. A TCRbeta library incorporating unique molecular identifiers was prepared. MiXCR was run by TCRdb on the PCR reads, yielding one entry per CDR3 protein. The sample gives about 690,000 distinct CDR3 sequences, over 15% of which show up once; under 1.2% is in the top ten. This specimen was PBMCs from the stem cell graft donor, taken from the stem cell graft. Every receptor here comes from a human donor who donated a stem cell graft to a child with acute myeloid leukemia.

At least ten counts were recorded for this clonotype. The CDR3 bases are TGTGCCAGCAGTGATGGTCAGCAAAGCACAGATACGCAGTATTTT. Amino acid sequence: CASSDGQQSTDTQYF. The chain recombines TRBV25-1 with TRBJ2-3; no firm D call. This CDR3 has 15 residues. Germline V CDR1 and CDR2: MGHDK, SYGVNS. With 3 bases removed from V and 0 bases from J, the gap between germline ends came to 10 bases.

This clonotype turned up a few times. V gene TRBV12-5 combines with J gene TRBJ1-1, with 8 bases fitting TRBD1. CDR1 and CDR2 from the germline V gene are LGHNT and FRNRAP. V shed 0 bases, J shed 3 bases, and the junction held 12 bases outside the gene matches. This CDR3 has 18 residues. The CDR3 reads CASGLVLVDQDRDTEAFF. CDR3 in DNA: TGTGCTAGTGGTTTGGTACTAGTTGACCAGGACAGGGACACTGAAGCTTTCTTT.

At least ten counts were recorded for this clonotype. The gene calls are TRBV20-1 and TRBJ2-3; the D gene is possibly TRBD2 (7 bases). The CDR3 is 13 amino acids. Germline values: CDR1 DFQATT, CDR2 SNEGSKA (reference sequence). Trimming shortened V by 6 bases and J by 5 bases, and 15 bases separated the two germline ends. Here the CDR3 reads CSAEGGPGDTQYF. The DNA for the CDR3 is TGCAGTGCGGAGGGGGGGCCGGGAGATACGCAGTATTTT.

This clonotype appeared a few times. Being one base from a much bigger clone, this may be a read error. This chain links TRBV7-2 with TRBJ1-1; D remains unclear. V lost 6 bases and J 0 bases, leaving 8 bases between the germline ends. The CDR3 extends over 13 amino acids. The germline V gene has CDR1 SGHTA and CDR2 FQGNSA. The CDR3 nucleotides read TGTGCCAGCAGATTCGGGGTGAACACTGAAGCTTTCTTT. Its protein product is CASRFGVNTEAFF.

This clonotype was found many times. This chain uses TRBV20-1 with TRBJ1-1; no reliable D call. Germline CDR1 is DFQATT and CDR2 is SNEGSKA (reference sequence). The CDR3 has 13 residues. Trimming left V 0 bases short and J 4 bases short, with 9 bases between. The DNA of the CDR3 is TGCAGTGCTAGAGATCAAGGGCCCACTGAAGCTTTCTTT. Encoded protein: CSARDQGPTEAFF.

The V call is TRBV24-1, the J call TRBJ2-2, with D maybe TRBD2 (6 bases). Germline CDR1 is KGHDR and CDR2 is SFDVKD. The CDR3 spans 14 residues. Trimming cost V 9 bases and J 0 bases, with 10 bases left between them. CDR3 DNA: TGTGCCACCGGGGACTCTTCGAACACCGGGGAGCTGTTTTTT. This encodes CATGDSSNTGELFF.

This clonotype was seen at least ten times. The chain joins TRBV20-1 to TRBJ1-2; D may be TRBD1 (5 bases). Trimming pared 5 bases from V and 5 bases from J, leaving 15 bases between. Germline CDR1 is DFQATT and CDR2 is SNEGSKA (reference sequence). The CDR3 is made up of 13 amino acids. The CDR3 loop is CSAGTDGAYGYTF. In DNA, the CDR3 is TGCAGTGCTGGGACTGATGGTGCATATGGCTACACCTTC.

This clonotype turned up a few times. CDR3 coding DNA: TGTGCCAGCAGTCCCCCGGACAGGGGACTAATTGATGGCTACACCTTC. This gives the protein CASSPPDRGLIDGYTF. The chain has TRBV2 and TRBJ1-2, with TRBD1 identical over 9 bases. J was trimmed by 6 bases and V by 5 bases; bases with no gene match: 13. Per the germline V gene, CDR1 is SNHLY and CDR2 is FYNNEI. The CDR3 length is 16 residues.

The table lists this clonotype with many counts. V usage is TRBV15 and J usage is TRBJ2-5, with D maybe TRBD2 (7 bases). CDR1 LNHNV and CDR2 YYDKDF come from the germline V gene (reference sequence). V lost 1 base to trimming and J lost 4 bases, with 16 bases between them. The CDR3 sequence is 16 residues long. For the CDR3, the DNA is TGTGCCACCAGCAGAGGAGAGGGGGGGCTGGGAGAGACCCAGTACTTC. Its protein product is CATSRGEGGLGETQYF.

In this sample, this clonotype turned up a few times. In DNA, the CDR3 is TGCAGCGTTGAAGGAGTTGGGACGCCTGCGGAGACCCAGTACTTC. The encoded protein is CSVEGVGTPAETQYF. This rearrangement joins TRBV29-1 to TRBJ2-5; the D call may be TRBD1 or TRBD2 (5 bases each). Germline loops: CDR1 SQVTM, CDR2 ANQGSEA. With 1 base removed from V and 5 bases from J, the gap between germline ends came to 17 bases. The CDR3 consists of 15 residues. Variable domain in full (rest from reference TRBV29-1 and TRBJ2-5): SAVISQKPSRDICQRGTSLTIQCQVDSQVTMMFWYRQQPGQSLTLIATANQGSEATYESGFVIDKFPISRPNLTFSTLTVSNMSPEDSSIYLCSVEGVGTPAETQYFGPGTRLLVL.

This clonotype was counted at least ten times. This chain connects TRBV15 to TRBJ2-3; perhaps TRBD2 as D (6 bases). Trimming cost V 3 bases and J 0 bases, with 13 bases left between them. The CDR3 is 16 amino acids. The germline CDR1 and CDR2 sequences are LNHNV and YYDKDF (reference sequence). The CDR3 DNA reads as TGTGCCACCAGCAGGATTGAGGGGACTAGCACAGATACGCAGTATTTT. It is translated as CATSRIEGTSTDTQYF.

This clonotype has just a few counts. This rearrangement joins TRBV10-3 to TRBJ2-1; possibly TRBD2 for D (6 bases). The V end was cut by 5 bases, the J end by 7 bases, with 12 bases between. Germline CDR1 ENHRY, CDR2 SYGVKD. The CDR3 contains 13 residues. CDR3 nucleotide sequence: TGTGCCATCAGTCCGGGACTGGGGAATGAGCAGTTCTTC. This sequence encodes CAISPGLGNEQFF.

This clonotype was counted ten times or more. The V and J genes are TRBV12-3 or TRBV12-4 and TRBJ2-1; possible D gene TRBD1, 5 bases. The CDR3 covers 12 residues. V lost 5 bases and J lost 15, with 17 bases in between. For the CDR3, the DNA is TGTGCCAGCAGTCCCCTCAGGGCACCCCGGTTCTTC. This codes for CASSPLRAPRFF.

This chain links TRBV7-2 with TRBJ2-3; D is perhaps TRBD2 (5 bases). The V and J ends lost 3 bases and 5 bases respectively, with 15 bases between them. This CDR3 comprises 15 residues. Germline loops: CDR1 SGHTA, CDR2 FQGNSA. CDR3 residues: CASSFTGVGGDTQYF. CDR3 in DNA: TGTGCCAGCAGCTTTACCGGGGTTGGAGGAGATACGCAGTATTTT.

This clonotype was seen at least ten times. The chain uses TRBV20-1 and TRBJ2-1, with 8 bases matching TRBD1. This CDR3 contains 12 residues. CDR1 is DFQATT and CDR2 is SNEGSKA in the germline V gene (reference sequence). With 6 bases clipped from V and 7 bases from J, the junction kept 5 bases outside the gene matches. DNA of the CDR3: TGCAGTGCCACCGGACAGGGAAATGAGCAGTTCTTC. This translates into CSATGQGNEQFF.

This clonotype has only a few counts. This chain joins TRBV5-1 and TRBJ2-3; D may be TRBD1 or TRBD2 (5 bases each). V was cut by 7 bases and J by 2 bases, with 11 bases left in between. CDR3 size: 13 residues. Germline values: CDR1 SGHRS, CDR2 YFSETQ. This chain's CDR3 is CASYRGPTDTQYF. CDR3 nucleotide sequence: TGCGCCAGCTACCGGGGCCCCACAGATACGCAGTATTTT.

This clonotype has just one count. This chain uses TRBV29-1 with TRBJ2-3; TRBD2 might be the D (6 bases). Germline V CDR1 and CDR2: SQVTM, ANQGSEA. This CDR3 is built from 19 residues. Trimming shortened V by 1 base and J by 0 bases, and 23 bases separated the two germline ends. CDR3 amino acids: CSVEGEDTNPGESTDTQYF. In DNA, the CDR3 is TGCAGCGTTGAAGGGGAGGACACCAATCCGGGGGAGAGCACAGATACGCAGTATTTT.

This chain uses TRBV7-9 with TRBJ2-5, with D maybe TRBD2 (6 bases). The CDR3 sequence is 14 residues long. CDR1 and CDR2 from the germline V gene are SEHNR and FQNEAQ (reference sequence). Trimming pared 4 bases from V and 3 bases from J, leaving 12 bases between. CDR3: CASSSPRGKETQYF. Here the CDR3 DNA reads TGTGCCAGCAGCTCCCCCCGGGGGAAAGAGACCCAGTACTTC.

The genes are TRBV11-2 and TRBJ2-7; no clear D. Trimming took 6 bases from V and 3 from J, leaving 12 bases between them. Per the germline V gene, CDR1 is SGHAT and CDR2 is FQNNGV. The CDR3 has 13 residues. CDR3 protein: CASSLGNNYEQYV. As DNA, the CDR3 is TGTGCCAGCAGTCTTGGGAACAACTACGAGCAGTACGTC.

This clonotype appeared a few times. The rearrangement joins TRBV24-1 to TRBJ2-6, with D uncertain. CDR1 and CDR2 (germline): KGHDR, SFDVKD. CDR3 length equals 15 residues. Deletions cut 2 bases from V and 0 bases from J, with 4 bases between. CDR3 coding DNA: TGTGCCACCAGTGATTCCGGCTCTGGGGCCAACGTCCTGACTTTC. This codes for CATSDSGSGANVLTF.

This rearrangement joins TRBV7-2 to TRBJ2-1; the D gene is possibly TRBD2 (6 bases). The CDR3 contains 16 residues. V was clipped by 4 bases and J by 6 bases, with 19 bases between them. The V gene's germline CDR1 is SGHTA and CDR2 FQGNSA. The DNA for the CDR3 is TGTGCCAGCAGCTCCCGGACTACCCGTGGGGTCAATGAGCAGTTCTTC. Its protein product is CASSSRTTRGVNEQFF.

This clonotype was counted ten times or more. The chain links TRBV4-3 to TRBJ2-2, with D tentatively TRBD2 (5 bases). V gave up 0 bases and J gave up 5 bases, with 13 bases separating them. This CDR3 region has 16 residues. Per germline, CDR1 LGHNA and CDR2 YSLEER. The CDR3 reads CASSQETGWRTGELFF. Written as DNA, the CDR3 is TGCGCCAGCAGCCAAGAGACGGGGTGGCGGACCGGGGAGCTGTTTTTT.